The rows below give T cell receptor beta chains drawn from one sample of a study of T cells after yellow fever vaccination. TCRdb re-called the 5' RACE reads with MiXCR, one entry per CDR3 protein. The data contain a few hundred thousand distinct CDR3 sequences, approximately 4% of them singletons. The specimen comprised PBMCs, sampled 5 days after the yellow fever booster vaccination. The receptors were sampled from a man younger than 30 who received the YFV17D yellow fever vaccine. Both conserved end residues are part of each CDR3. D genes are given only for firm matches. A clone size is listed for some rows: how often the clone was seen (once, few, many), or a class if it is expanded.

d_gene | j_gene | abundance | v_gene | CDR3nt | CDR3aa
NA | TRBJ2-5 | NA | TRBV7-8 | TGTGCCAGCAGCCCTAGAGGGTGGGAGACCCAGTACTTC | CASSPRGWETQYF
NA | TRBJ2-1 | many | TRBV20-1 | TGCAGTGCCGGCCGGGACGCTGGTATTAGTGAGCAGTTCTTC | CSAGRDAGISEQFF
TRBD1 | TRBJ1-1 | many | TRBV18 | TGTGCCAGCTCACTCGCCGGGACAGGGGTTACTGAAGCTTTCTTT | CASSLAGTGVTEAFF
TRBD2 | TRBJ2-7 | few | TRBV18 | TGTGCCAGCTCACCATCGGGACTAGCGGGTACCTACGAGCAGTACTTC | CASSPSGLAGTYEQYF
NA | TRBJ1-6 | NA | TRBV6-5 | TGTGCCAGCAGTTACGGGGGCCCCTTTAATTCACCCCTCCACTTT | CASSYGGPFNSPLHF
NA | TRBJ2-7 | many | TRBV4-3 | TGCGCCAGCAGCCGGATCGATACGCGACAGTCCTACGAGCAGTACTTC | CASSRIDTRQSYEQYF
NA | TRBJ2-6 | few | TRBV27 | TGTGCCAGCAGTTTTATCAGGGCTGGGGCCAACGTCCTGACTTTC | CASSFIRAGANVLTF
TRBD1 | TRBJ1-5 | few | TRBV12-3/TRBV12-4 | TGTGCCAGCAGTTTAAAGTCAGGGGGCATGGATCAGCCCCAGCATTTT | CASSLKSGGMDQPQHF
NA | TRBJ1-2 | few | TRBV5-5 | TGTGCCAGCAGCTTGGACGGGACATCTAGTTATTATGGCTACACCTTC | CASSLDGTSSYYGYTF
NA | TRBJ1-6 | NA | TRBV7-6 | TGTGCCAGCAGCTTAATAGGGGTGGGGAATTCACCCCTCCACTTT | CASSLIGVGNSPLHF
TRBD1 | TRBJ1-6 | NA | TRBV28 | TGTGCCAGCAGTTTACCCCCGACCCGACAGGGCGGACTTTTGTATAATTCACCCCTCCACTTT | CASSLPPTRQGGLLYNSPLHF
NA | TRBJ2-1 | NA | TRBV25-1 | TGTGCCAGCAGTGACCGAGGGGGGGCCAATGAGCAGTTCTTC | CASSDRGGANEQFF
NA | TRBJ2-1 | many | TRBV29-1 | TGCAGCGTCGCAGTCGCAGGGGACTACAATGAGCAGTTCTTC | CSVAVAGDYNEQFF
NA | TRBJ2-2 | NA | TRBV5-1 | TGCGCCAGCACCCTTCGGTTGAGGACAGAGAACACCGGGGAGCTGTTTTTT | CASTLRLRTENTGELFF
TRBD1 | TRBJ1-3 | few | TRBV7-9 | TGTGCCAGCAGCGCCACAGGGGGCACTGGAAACACCATATATTTT | CASSATGGTGNTIYF
TRBD1 | TRBJ1-5 | few | TRBV7-9 | TGTGCCAGCAGTAATACAGGGGAAAATCAGCCCCAGCATTTT | CASSNTGENQPQHF
TRBD2 | TRBJ2-3 | NA | TRBV5-1 | TGCGCCAGCAGCTACTTAGCGGGTCCTACAGATACGCAGTATTTT | CASSYLAGPTDTQYF
NA | TRBJ2-3 | few | TRBV20-1 | TGCAGTGCTAGAGTGTGGGGGGTTGGAGATACGCAGTATTTT | CSARVWGVGDTQYF